This TCR beta chain emerged from a study of cytomegalovirus exposure and HLA in healthy donors. Points from the study as a whole: Sequencing likely caused a cluster of highly shared sequence variants. Prior analysis indicated that the majority of TCR beta V segments exhibited productivity approximately 90% or approximately 30% of the time. By HLA locus, TCR association rates varied in a later analysis, with DRB1 showing the most and HLA-C the fewest.

Germline-derived CDR1 and CDR2 are LNHDA and SQIVND (reference sequence). This CDR3 has 14 residues. V shed 4 bases and J shed 1 base, with 7 bases lying between them. Vbeta (60) and Jbeta (13) primers were used in the PCR. Only in-frame clones appear in the TCRdb table, and some are missing; sequencing was by immunoSEQ multiplex PCR. This table holds nearly 200,000 clones, around 75% found once. This clone was found a few times. Its antigen is still unknown. The sequenced material came from PBMCs. This TCR derives from a male donor in good health and CMV-seropositive. This chain connects TRBV19 to TRBJ2-2; D is undetermined. The CDR3 DNA is TGTGCCAGTAGTAGCGGAAAGAACACCGGGGAGCTGTTTTTT. Translation gives CASSSGKNTGELFF. The full variable domain, completed using reference TRBV19 and TRBJ2-2, is DGGITQSPKYLFRKEGQNVTLSCEQNLNHDAMYWYRQDPGQGLRLIYYSQIVNDFQKGDIAEGYSVSREKKESFPLTVTSAQKNPTAFYLCASSSGKNTGELFFGEGSRLTVL.